This passage covers 29 T cell receptor beta chains from one sample sequenced in a study of CD8 T cells in ankylosing spondylitis. TCRdb independently ran MiXCR on the 5' RACE reads; one entry per CDR3 protein. The profile shows roughly 200,000 distinct CDR3 sequences, roughly 25% of them singletons. The material sequenced was blood, either unsorted or a sorted T cell fraction (not recorded which). These receptors originate from a male donor with ankylosing spondylitis or in good health (not recorded which).

Points on this clonotype: Being one base from a much bigger clone, this may be a read error. The J gene is TRBJ2-3, the V gene TRBV12-3 or TRBV12-4; 7 bases fit TRBD1. This CDR3 contains 15 residues. The CDR3 sequence is CASSLRRDSTGTQYF. DNA for the CDR3: TGTGCCAGCAGCCTCCGACGGGACAGCACAGGTACGCAGTATTTT.

The sample holds many counts of this clonotype. The chain carries TRBV20-1 and TRBJ2-1; 9 bases agree with TRBD1. J gave up 6 bases and V 5 bases, and 11 bases lay outside the gene matches. The CDR3 loop spans 15 amino acids. Germline CDR1 and CDR2: DFQATT and SNEGSKA (reference sequence). The chain's CDR3 is CSAGARGTGLNEQFF. The CDR3 DNA is TGCAGTGCTGGGGCTAGGGGGACAGGGCTCAATGAGCAGTTCTTC.

This clonotype has a handful of counts. The CDR3 DNA follows: TGCAGCGTTGAAGAGGGCCGGCAGTACTTC. Amino acids: CSVEEGRQYF. The V and J genes are TRBV29-1 and TRBJ2-7, with D hard to call. Looked up from germline, CDR1 is SQVTM and CDR2 is ANQGSEA. V was clipped by 0 bases and J by 9 bases, with 6 bases between them. The CDR3 runs to 10 residues.

Of note for this clonotype: The junction departs from the called germline gene at one end, perhaps through a read error. CDR3 protein: CANSPGDLRPTEAFF. In DNA, the CDR3 is TGTGCCAACAGTCCAGGAGACCTACGGCCCACTGAAGCTTTCTTT. The chain couples TRBV6-1 to TRBJ1-1; D uncertain. Germline lookup yields CDR1 MNHNS and CDR2 SASEGT. The CDR3 length is 15 residues.

The chain employs TRBV7-9 and TRBJ2-5; D unresolved. Germline loops: CDR1 SEHNR, CDR2 FQNEAQ (reference sequence). V gave up 3 bases and J gave up 5 bases, with 7 bases separating them. This CDR3 region has 12 residues. The chain's CDR3 is CASSFRSETQYF. DNA of the CDR3: TGTGCCAGCAGCTTTCGCTCTGAGACCCAGTACTTC.

The chain carries TRBV10-3 and TRBJ2-7; 7 bases are a match to TRBD2. The trim removed 0 bases at V and 6 bases at J, leaving 8 bases unmatched. Looked up from germline, CDR1 is ENHRY and CDR2 is SYGVKD. This CDR3 is built from 15 residues. CDR3 DNA sequence: TGTGCCATCAGTGAGTCGACTGGACTAGTGAGCGAGCAGTACTTC. Translated: CAISESTGLVSEQYF.

This clonotype has a count of ten or more. The CDR3 nucleotides read TGTGCCAGCAGCTTAACCGGGACTAGCGCCTACAATGAGCAGTTCTTC. Amino acids: CASSLTGTSAYNEQFF. The chain is built from TRBV7-2 and TRBJ2-1; the match to TRBD2 covers 10 bases. The length of the CDR3 is 16 residues. Germline V CDR1 and CDR2: SGHTA, FQGNSA. Trimming at V came to 2 bases and at J to 2 bases, leaving 3 bases not matched to a gene.

The chain joins TRBV5-1 to TRBJ2-5, with 9 bases fitting TRBD1. Germline-derived CDR1 and CDR2 are SGHRS and YFSETQ. The CDR3 loop spans 16 amino acids. V shed 1 base and J 0 bases; nucleotides not matched to a gene: 4. The CDR3 nucleotides are TGCGCCAGCAGCTTGCTCGGGACAGGGAACCAAGAGACCCAGTACTTC. Its protein product is CASSLLGTGNQETQYF.

This clonotype was counted many times. The V call is TRBV20-1, the J call TRBJ2-5, with 10 bases fitting TRBD1. Germline V gene sequence: CDR1 DFQATT, CDR2 SNEGSKA (reference sequence). The CDR3 loop spans 14 amino acids. V lost 3 bases and J lost 4; bases outside the gene matches: 5. The CDR3 nucleotides read TGCAGTGCTAGCCCCGGACAGGGGGGAGAGACCCAGTACTTC. Its protein is CSASPGQGGETQYF.

This rearrangement joins TRBV5-1 to TRBJ2-7, with 9 bases lining up with TRBD2. Germline CDR1 SGHRS, CDR2 YFSETQ. The junction had 3 bases not matched to a gene; V was cut back by 0 bases and J by 5 bases. The CDR3 covers 14 residues. This CDR3 is CASSLVAGDHEQYF. In DNA form, the CDR3 reads TGCGCCAGCAGCTTGGTAGCGGGAGACCACGAGCAGTACTTC.

There are many counts of this clonotype. The V call is TRBV5-5, the J call TRBJ2-7; possible D gene TRBD2, 5 bases. CDR1 is SGHKS and CDR2 is YYEKEE in the germline V gene (reference sequence). V shed 0 bases and J shed 3 bases, with 10 bases lying between them. The CDR3 length is 14 residues. CDR3 DNA sequence: TGTGCCAGCAGCTTGGTCGGGATTAGCTACGAGCAGTACTTC. It is translated as CASSLVGISYEQYF.

A few counts support this clonotype. This chain connects TRBV20-1 to TRBJ1-5, with 10 nucleotides matching TRBD1. Germline trimming cut 5 bases from V and 5 bases from J; bases unmatched to any gene: 12. Germline V gene lookup returns CDR1 DFQATT and CDR2 SNEGSKA (reference sequence). This CDR3 is 16 amino acids long. The CDR3 sequence: CSAGPNRDRGYQPQHF. DNA of the CDR3: TGCAGTGCTGGTCCAAACCGGGACAGGGGTTATCAGCCCCAGCATTTT.

This sequence joins TRBV20-1 and TRBJ2-7; the D is unclear. The germline V gene encodes CDR1 DFQATT and CDR2 SNEGSKA (reference sequence). Trimming removed 0 bases at V and 2 bases at J, with 14 bases between. The CDR3 runs 15 residues. The CDR3 loop reads CSARDTRTNPYEQYF. The CDR3 region has the DNA TGCAGTGCTAGAGATACAAGGACCAACCCCTACGAGCAGTACTTC.

A note on this clonotype: A clone one base away is much larger, so this may be a read error. The chain has TRBV10-3 and TRBJ2-5, with D unclear. Germline loops: CDR1 ENHRY, CDR2 SYGVKD. This CDR3 is built from 11 residues. V was pared by 3 bases and J by 2 bases, with 1 base between. This chain's CDR3 is CAISEQETQYF. CDR3 DNA sequence: TGTGCCATCAGTGAACAAGAGACCCAGTACTTC.

This clonotype was recorded at least ten times. The chain uses TRBV20-1 and TRBJ1-1; 10 nucleotides agree with TRBD1. This CDR3 has 15 amino acids. Germline-derived CDR1 and CDR2 are DFQATT and SNEGSKA (reference sequence). With 1 base clipped from V and 5 bases from J, the junction kept 7 bases outside the gene matches. The chain's CDR3 is CSARVTGGRATEAFF. In DNA form, the CDR3 reads TGCAGTGCTAGAGTGACAGGGGGCCGGGCTACTGAAGCTTTCTTT.

CDR3 sequence (DNA): TGCGCCAGCAGCCCGCAGGGACGCGACGACGAGACCCAGTACTTC. This sequence encodes CASSPQGRDDETQYF. The chain couples TRBV5-1 to TRBJ2-5; D is perhaps TRBD1 or TRBD2 (5 bases each). This CDR3 contains 15 residues. CDR1 is SGHRS, CDR2 YFSETQ, per germline. V was shortened by 4 bases and J by 5 bases, with 18 bases between the two germline ends.

The V and J genes are TRBV7-2 and TRBJ2-2, with D possibly being TRBD1 (5 bases). The germline gives CDR1 SGHTA, CDR2 FQGNSA. The CDR3 covers 15 residues. The V end lost 3 bases, the J end lost 5 bases, and 13 bases lay between the germline ends. The CDR3: CASSLQGPGTGELFF. The CDR3 DNA sequence: TGTGCCAGCAGCTTGCAGGGCCCCGGTACCGGGGAGCTGTTTTTT.

This clonotype was counted ten times or more. The chain is built from TRBV7-6 and TRBJ1-1, with D tentatively TRBD1 (6 bases). Per germline, CDR1 SGHVS and CDR2 FNYEAQ. The ends were cut back, 5 bases at V and 3 bases at J, with 16 bases in the middle. The CDR3 is made up of 15 amino acids. CDR3 amino acids: CASSLLTGMDTEAFF. As DNA, the CDR3 is TGTGCCAGCAGCCTACTTACAGGGATGGACACTGAAGCTTTCTTT.

CDR3 nucleotides: TGTGCCAGCAGCTCCTTAGCGGGCAGGGCCGGGGAGCTGTTTTTT. It is translated as CASSSLAGRAGELFF. This chain links TRBV5-5 with TRBJ2-2; 7 positions match TRBD2. This CDR3 comprises 15 residues. The V gene end was trimmed by 3 bases and the J gene end by 6 bases; junction bases not matched to a gene: 8. CDR1 is SGHKS, CDR2 YYEKEE, per germline (reference sequence).

This clonotype was seen a few times. The rearrangement uses TRBV5-1 and TRBJ2-1, with TRBD2 identical over 13 bases. The length of the CDR3 is 15 residues. The J segment lost 6 bases and the V segment lost 4 bases, leaving 4 bases of the junction unmatched. The germline V gene has CDR1 SGHRS and CDR2 YFSETQ. CDR3 DNA sequence: TGCGCCAGCAGCCGGACTAGCGGGAGCCCCAATGAGCAGTTCTTC. This sequence encodes CASSRTSGSPNEQFF.

This clonotype was observed a handful of times. The chain recombines TRBV6-6 with TRBJ2-1, with no clear D. Trimming shortened V by 5 bases and J by 7 bases, and 6 bases separated the two germline ends. CDR1 MNHNY and CDR2 SVGAGI come from the germline V gene (reference sequence). The length of the CDR3 is 11 residues. The CDR3 DNA sequence: TGTGCCAGCAGTCAAATTAATGAGCAGTTCTTC. This translates into CASSQINEQFF.

The chain is built from TRBV20-1 and TRBJ1-5, with D unclear. The CDR3 has 14 amino acids. CDR1 DFQATT and CDR2 SNEGSKA come from the germline V gene (reference sequence). V lost 5 bases, J lost 3 bases, and 14 bases lay in between. DNA of the CDR3: TGCAGTGCTGCGAGAGGGCCCGCCAATCAGCCCCAGCATTTT. As protein: CSAARGPANQPQHF.

V usage is TRBV25-1 and J usage is TRBJ2-5; 10 nucleotides match TRBD1. After removal of 2 bases from V and 7 bases from J, the junction contained 7 bases not matched to a gene. Germline CDR1 and CDR2: MGHDK and SYGVNS. This CDR3 comprises 15 residues. DNA of the CDR3: TGTGCCAGCAGTGAAATGGGGGACAGGGGAGTGACCCAGTACTTC. Translated, it gives CASSEMGDRGVTQYF.

The rearrangement joins TRBV20-1 to TRBJ2-1; 10 bases are shared with TRBD2. This CDR3 is built from 18 residues. The junction had 11 bases not matched to a gene; V was cut back by 3 bases and J by 0 bases. Germline assignment: CDR1 DFQATT and CDR2 SNEGSKA (reference sequence). The CDR3 here is CSASGTSARRASYNEQFF. Written as DNA, the CDR3 is TGCAGTGCTAGCGGGACTAGCGCGCGAAGGGCCTCCTACAATGAGCAGTTCTTC.

This clonotype occurred many times. The V and J genes are TRBV12-3 or TRBV12-4 and TRBJ1-2; 8 bases line up with TRBD1. There are 13 residues in the CDR3. The ends lost 6 bases at V and 4 bases at J; junction bases unmatched: 4. The CDR3 is CASRGQVGYGYTF. Here the CDR3 DNA reads TGTGCCAGCAGGGGACAGGTTGGCTATGGCTACACCTTC.

Regarding this clonotype: A much larger clone lies a single base off, so this may be a read error. The chain carries TRBV6-5 and TRBJ1-6; D unclear. V lost 0 bases and J 9 bases, leaving 12 bases between the germline ends. Per germline, CDR1 MNHEY and CDR2 SVGAGI. The CDR3 is 15 residues long. This CDR3 is CASSYSLALSSPLHF. The CDR3 nucleotides read TGTGCCAGCAGTTACTCTTTGGCTTTGAGTTCACCCCTCCACTTT.

The chain employs TRBV5-1 and TRBJ1-2; D unclear. Germline CDR1 and CDR2: SGHRS and YFSETQ. Trimming left V 2 bases short and J 6 bases short, with 11 bases between. This CDR3 spans 13 amino acids. The CDR3 bases are TGCGCCAGCAGCTTCTTTGGGCAGGATGGCTACACCTTC. It specifies CASSFFGQDGYTF. Drawing the rest from reference TRBV5-1 and TRBJ1-2, the complete variable domain is KAGVTQTPRYLIKTRGQQVTLSCSPISGHRSVSWYQQTPGQGLQFLFEYFSETQRNKGNFPGRFSGRQFSNSRSEMNVSTLELGDSALYLCASSFFGQDGYTFGSGTRLTVV.

This chain connects TRBV20-1 to TRBJ1-1; perhaps TRBD1 as D (5 bases). The CDR3 loop spans 12 amino acids. Trimming took 5 bases from V and 3 from J, leaving 10 bases between them. CDR1 and CDR2 from the germline V gene are DFQATT and SNEGSKA (reference sequence). The CDR3 is CSAGVGDTEAFF. CDR3 in DNA: TGCAGTGCTGGGGTAGGGGACACTGAAGCTTTCTTT.

Here the CDR3 DNA reads TGTGCCAGTACCGATAGGGGACACCTCTATGGCTACACCTTC. This encodes CASTDRGHLYGYTF. The J gene is TRBJ1-2, the V gene TRBV19, with TRBD1 as a possible D gene (6 bases). The germline gives CDR1 LNHDA, CDR2 SQIVND (reference sequence). Trimming shortened V by 7 bases and J by 4 bases, and 16 bases separated the two germline ends. The CDR3 consists of 14 residues.